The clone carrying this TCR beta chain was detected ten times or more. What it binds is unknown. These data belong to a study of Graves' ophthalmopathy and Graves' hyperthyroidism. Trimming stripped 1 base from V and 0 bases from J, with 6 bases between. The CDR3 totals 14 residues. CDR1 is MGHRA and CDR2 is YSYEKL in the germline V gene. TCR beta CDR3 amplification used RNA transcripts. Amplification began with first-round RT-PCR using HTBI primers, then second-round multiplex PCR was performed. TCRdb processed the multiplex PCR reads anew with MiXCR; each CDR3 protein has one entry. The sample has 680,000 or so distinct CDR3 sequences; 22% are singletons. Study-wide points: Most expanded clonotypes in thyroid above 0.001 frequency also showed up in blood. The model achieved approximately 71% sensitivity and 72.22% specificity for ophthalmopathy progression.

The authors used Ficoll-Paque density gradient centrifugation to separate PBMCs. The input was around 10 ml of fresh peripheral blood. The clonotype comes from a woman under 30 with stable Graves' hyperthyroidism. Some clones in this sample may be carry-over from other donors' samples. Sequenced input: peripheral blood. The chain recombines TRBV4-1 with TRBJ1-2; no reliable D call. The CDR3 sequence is CASSQGLANYGYTF. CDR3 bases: TGCGCCAGCAGCCAAGGGTTAGCTAACTATGGCTACACCTTC.